The 29 T cell receptor beta chains presented below share a single source sample, sequenced in a study of shared clonotypes between healthy human individuals. Sequencing was performed with immunoSEQ multiplex PCR; in TCRdb, only in-frame clones are kept and a portion is missing. Of roughly 1 million clones listed, 75% to 85% were seen once; the top ten hold approximately 0.56%. The sequencing input was memory CD4+ T cells from PBMCs. The sample's subset: CD45RA-negative fraction. These receptors were collected from a man aged 18 to 35 in good health. Some clones in this sample may be carry-over from other donors' samples.

This sequence joins TRBV27 and TRBJ2-5; D possibly uses TRBD1 or TRBD2 (6 bases each). V was shortened by 5 bases and J by 5 bases, with 12 bases between the two germline ends. CDR1 is MNHEY, CDR2 SMNVEV, per germline (reference sequence). The CDR3 contains 13 residues. The CDR3 region has the DNA TGTGCCAGCAGTGTGAGGAGGGGGGAGACCCAGTACTTC. Translated: CASSVRRGETQYF.

The chain recombines TRBV29-1 with TRBJ2-5, with 8 bases matching TRBD1. CDR3 length: 11 residues. Germline V gene data show CDR1 as SQVTM and CDR2 as ANQGSEA. Trimming removed 8 bases from V and 6 bases from J; junction bases left unmatched: 5. CDR3 DNA sequence: TGCAGCAAGAGACAGGGGCAGACCCAGTACTTC. This codes for CSKRQGQTQYF.

A single count supports this clone. V gene TRBV19 combines with J gene TRBJ2-2, with D unclear. Germline CDR1 is LNHDA and CDR2 is SQIVND (reference sequence). Trimming left V 5 bases short and J 6 bases short, with 22 bases between. There are 17 residues in the CDR3. In DNA form, the CDR3 reads TGTGCCAGTAGTGTCCCAGGATGGGCGTCGATGGCCGGGGAGCTGTTTTTT. Encoded protein: CASSVPGWASMAGELFF.

The chain links TRBV7-2 to TRBJ2-3; 8 nucleotides match TRBD2. Germline values: CDR1 SGHTA, CDR2 FQGNSA. V lost 5 bases and J lost 0; bases outside the gene matches: 4. The CDR3 extends over 15 amino acids. CDR3 amino acids: CASSGTSTSTDTQYF. The CDR3 coding sequence is TGTGCCAGCAGCGGGACTAGTACTAGCACAGATACGCAGTATTTT.

The chain employs TRBV5-1 and TRBJ1-3; D gene ambiguous. V gave up 4 bases and J gave up 3 bases, with 17 bases separating them. The V gene's germline CDR1 is SGHRS and CDR2 YFSETQ. The CDR3 length is 16 residues. This CDR3 reads CASSPTGERDGNTIYF. The CDR3 DNA is TGCGCCAGCAGCCCAACTGGGGAGCGGGATGGAAACACCATATATTTT.

This chain links TRBV11-2 with TRBJ2-1, with TRBD2 identical over 10 bases. CDR1 and CDR2 from the germline V gene are SGHAT and FQNNGV. V gave up 5 bases and J gave up 10 bases; unmatched junction bases: 11. This CDR3 comprises 15 residues. CDR3 nucleotide sequence: TGTGCCAGCAGCCGGACTAGCGGAAACTACGGAGAGCAGTTCTTC. Amino acids: CASSRTSGNYGEQFF.

This clone was found a few times. The chain recombines TRBV5-4 with TRBJ1-1; TRBD1 matches 9 bases. V lost 5 bases, J lost 6 bases, and 5 bases stayed unmatched. The germline gives CDR1 SGHNT, CDR2 YYREEE (reference sequence). The CDR3 has 13 amino acids. CDR3 sequence: CASRGQGRSEAFF. The DNA of the CDR3 is TGTGCCAGCAGGGGACAGGGAAGGTCTGAAGCTTTCTTT.

This chain connects TRBV7-2 to TRBJ2-3; 9 positions agree with TRBD2. The CDR3 has 14 residues. V dropped 1 base and J dropped 4; count of bases not matched to a gene: 0. The germline CDR1 and CDR2 sequences are SGHTA and FQGNSA. The CDR3 DNA reads TGTGCCAGCAGCTTAGTAGCGGGGGCAGATACGCAGTATTTT. Protein sequence: CASSLVAGADTQYF.

The gene calls are TRBV27 and TRBJ2-1; D remains ambiguous. Germline loops: CDR1 MNHEY, CDR2 SMNVEV (reference sequence). The CDR3 totals 11 residues. Trimming took off 6 bases at V and 3 bases at J, with 3 bases between the two ends. The CDR3: CASSLYNEQFF. CDR3 nucleotide sequence: TGTGCCAGCAGCCTCTACAATGAGCAGTTCTTC.

The J gene is TRBJ2-1, the V gene TRBV7-6; D uncertain. V was clipped by 4 bases and J by 13 bases, with 14 bases between them. The CDR3 length is 12 residues. Germline V gene sequence: CDR1 SGHVS, CDR2 FNYEAQ. The DNA for the CDR3 is TGTGCCAGCAGCTCTGACCGACTCCTCCAGTTCTTC. The encoded protein is CASSSDRLLQFF.

The V and J genes are TRBV7-3 and TRBJ2-2; no clear D gene. Trimming cost V 5 bases and J 6 bases, with 10 bases left between them. The germline V gene encodes CDR1 SGHTA and CDR2 FQGTGA. The CDR3 spans 13 residues. CDR3 nucleotide sequence: TGTGCCAGCAGCGAACTCCTCTCCGGGGAGCTGTTTTTT. It translates to CASSELLSGELFF.

This chain links TRBV15 with TRBJ2-3; tentatively, D is TRBD2 (6 bases). The ends were cut back, 0 bases at V and 2 bases at J, with 9 bases in the middle. The germline V gene has CDR1 LNHNV and CDR2 YYDKDF (reference sequence). CDR3 length equals 15 residues. Written as DNA, the CDR3 is TGTGCCACCAGCAGAGATGCGGGAACCACAGATACGCAGTATTTT. Translated: CATSRDAGTTDTQYF.

V usage is TRBV5-1 and J usage is TRBJ2-1; TRBD1 matches at 7 bases. Unmatched junction bases numbered 8, after V lost 0 bases and J lost 8 bases. This CDR3 has 15 residues. CDR1 is SGHRS, CDR2 YFSETQ, per germline. The CDR3 sequence: CASSLGQGLSDEQFF. In DNA form, the CDR3 reads TGCGCCAGCAGCTTGGGACAGGGTCTAAGCGATGAGCAGTTCTTC.

The genes are TRBV5-1 and TRBJ1-4, with D perhaps matching TRBD1 (5 bases). The CDR3 is made up of 14 amino acids. Trimming shortened V by 0 bases and J by 8 bases, and 11 bases separated the two germline ends. Germline V gene sequence: CDR1 SGHRS, CDR2 YFSETQ. Here the CDR3 reads CASSLGAGSEKLFF. CDR3 nucleotide sequence: TGCGCCAGCAGCTTGGGGGCAGGGAGCGAAAAACTGTTTTTT.

This clone was counted between two and nine times. The chain combines TRBV19 with TRBJ2-5; 9 nucleotides match TRBD2. The CDR3 runs 16 residues. With 4 bases clipped from V and 4 bases from J, the junction kept 10 bases outside the gene matches. In germline, CDR1 is LNHDA, CDR2 SQIVND (reference sequence). CDR3 region: CASSTPREGAGETQYF. In nucleotides, the CDR3 is TGTGCCAGTAGTACTCCGCGGGAGGGCGCAGGAGAGACCCAGTACTTC.

The rearrangement joins TRBV5-1 to TRBJ1-1, with D hard to call. CDR3 length: 15 residues. Germline V lookup: CDR1 SGHRS, CDR2 YFSETQ. V shed 2 bases and J shed 0 bases, with 11 bases lying between them. CDR3 in DNA: TGCGCCAGCAGCTTCTTGGGCCAGATGAACACTGAAGCTTTCTTT. Encoded protein: CASSFLGQMNTEAFF.

V usage is TRBV21-1 and J usage is TRBJ2-2; the listed D gene, TRBD2, was not tested against the DNA. TRBV21-1 is given as a pseudogene. The CDR3 loop spans 17 amino acids. The CDR3 protein is CASSKGVSGIINGELFF. In nucleotides, the CDR3 is TGTGCCAGCAGCAAAGGGGTGAGCGGGATTATTAACGGGGAGCTGTTTTTT.

This clone has a count of ten or more. The same CDR3 can be traced to other DNA sequences in this sample. This sequence joins TRBV30 and TRBJ2-2, with D perhaps matching TRBD1 or TRBD2 (6 bases each). Germline CDR1 is GTSNPN and CDR2 is SVGIG (reference sequence). The V and J ends lost 3 bases and 5 bases respectively, with 16 bases between them. The CDR3 totals 15 residues. As DNA, the CDR3 is TGTGCCTGGAGGAGTGCAGGGGAGGATACCGGGGAGCTGTTTTTT. Amino acids: CAWRSAGEDTGELFF.

The rearrangement uses TRBV7-9 and TRBJ1-1; D unclear. V gave up 5 bases and J gave up 1 base, with 14 bases separating them. The CDR3 length is 15 residues. Germline assignment: CDR1 SEHNR and CDR2 FQNEAQ (reference sequence). The CDR3 coding sequence is TGTGCCAGCAGCCCGCGGACGAAAGGGAACACTGAAGCTTTCTTT. It specifies CASSPRTKGNTEAFF. Combining the CDR3 with reference TRBV7-9 and TRBJ1-1 gives the whole variable domain DTGVSQNPRHKITKRGQNVTFRCDPISEHNRLYWYRQTLGQGPEFLTYFQNEAQLEKSRLLSDRFSAERPKGSFSTLEIQRTEQGDSAMYLCASSPRTKGNTEAFFGQGTRLTVV.

This sequence joins TRBV15 and TRBJ2-7; 7 bases align to TRBD2. The ends lost 9 bases at V and 6 bases at J; junction bases unmatched: 11. Germline loops: CDR1 LNHNV, CDR2 YYDKDF (reference sequence). The CDR3 sequence is 13 residues long. The CDR3 sequence is CATTGRGGAEQYF. CDR3 DNA sequence: TGTGCCACAACCGGGCGGGGAGGGGCCGAGCAGTACTTC.

This chain uses TRBV7-2 with TRBJ2-3; 8 bases agree with TRBD2. Per germline, CDR1 SGHTA and CDR2 FQGNSA. Unmatched junction bases numbered 4, after V lost 4 bases and J lost 4 bases. The CDR3 is 14 residues long. CDR3 residues: CASSSGLAADTQYF. As DNA, the CDR3 is TGTGCCAGCAGCTCTGGACTAGCCGCAGATACGCAGTATTTT.

This rearrangement joins TRBV28 to TRBJ1-1; D is possibly TRBD1 (5 bases). This CDR3 is built from 16 residues. Trimming cost V 7 bases and J 1 base, with 19 bases left between them. Germline CDR1 reads MDHEN; CDR2 reads SYDVKM. CDR3 nucleotide sequence: TGTGCCAGCACCGTTTTTGGAAGAGACAGGAACACTGAAGCTTTCTTT. This sequence encodes CASTVFGRDRNTEAFF.

This chain links TRBV19 with TRBJ2-3; TRBD2 matches at 10 bases. V gave up 7 bases and J gave up 4 bases; unmatched junction bases: 8. Germline V lookup: CDR1 LNHDA, CDR2 SQIVND (reference sequence). CDR3 length equals 15 residues. CDR3: CASKASGRGADTQYF. DNA for the CDR3: TGTGCCAGTAAGGCTAGCGGGAGAGGCGCAGATACGCAGTATTTT. Supplemented by reference TRBV19 and TRBJ2-3, the full variable domain reads DGGITQSPKYLFRKEGQNVTLSCEQNLNHDAMYWYRQDPGQGLRLIYYSQIVNDFQKGDIAEGYSVSREKKESFPLTVTSAQKNPTAFYLCASKASGRGADTQYFGPGTRLTVL.

This clone was seen only a few times. This sequence joins TRBV30 and TRBJ1-1, with D possibly matching TRBD1 (6 bases). The CDR3 has 12 residues. CDR1 is GTSNPN, CDR2 SVGIG, per germline (reference sequence). Trimming took off 2 bases at V and 5 bases at J, with 9 bases between the two ends. This chain's CDR3 is CAWSNRVTEAFF. Here the CDR3 DNA reads TGTGCCTGGAGTAACAGGGTAACTGAAGCTTTCTTT. The full variable domain, its missing parts supplied by reference TRBV30 and TRBJ1-1, is SQTIHQWPATLVQPVGSPLSLECTVEGTSNPNLYWYRQAAGRGLQLLFYSVGIGQISSEVPQNLSASRPQDRQFILSSKKLLLSDSGFYLCAWSNRVTEAFFGQGTRLTVV.

This clone was counted only a few times. At the DNA level, this CDR3 is encoded by other sequences in the same sample as well. The gene calls are TRBV10-3 and TRBJ2-3; 12 nucleotides line up with TRBD2. The CDR3 spans 14 residues. Germline loops: CDR1 ENHRY, CDR2 SYGVKD. J lost 5 bases, V lost 6 bases, and 3 bases had no gene match. The CDR3 DNA reads as TGTGCCATCAGCCCGGGACTAGCGGGAGATACGCAGTATTTT. It codes for CAISPGLAGDTQYF.

This clone was seen a single time. The chain couples TRBV11-2 to TRBJ2-1; TRBD1 agrees at 8 bases. V lost 5 bases to trimming and J lost 0 bases; unmatched junction nucleotides: 6. Germline V gives CDR1 SGHAT, CDR2 FQNNGV. The CDR3 runs to 16 residues. This CDR3 is CASSLARGRSYNEQFF. DNA of the CDR3: TGTGCCAGCAGCCTGGCCAGGGGGCGCTCCTACAATGAGCAGTTCTTC. The entire variable domain, with the rest obtained from reference TRBV11-2 and TRBJ2-1, is as follows: EAGVAQSPRYKIIEKRQSVAFWCNPISGHATLYWYQQILGQGPKLLIQFQNNGVVDDSQLPKDRFSAERLKGVDSTLKIQPAKLEDSAVYLCASSLARGRSYNEQFFGPGTRLTVL.

Comments on this clone: The CDR3 end shows no conserved phenylalanine or tryptophan, and so a read error is likely. The rearrangement joins TRBV25-1 to TRBJ1-2; TRBD1 might be the D (6 bases). The CDR3 consists of 15 residues. Per the germline V gene, CDR1 is MGHDK and CDR2 is SYGVNS. V was trimmed by 6 bases and J by 1 base, leaving 15 bases between them. The CDR3 DNA is TGTGCCAGCAGACCTAGACAGGCCCTTAACTATGGCTACACCCTC. Its protein is CASRPRQALNYGYTL.

This clone was counted many times. V usage is TRBV9 and J usage is TRBJ1-1, with D unclear. The CDR3 has 19 residues. Germline V gives CDR1 SGDLS, CDR2 YYNGEE. Trimming took off 2 bases at V and 0 bases at J, with 23 bases between the two ends. As DNA, the CDR3 is TGTGCCAGCAGCGTCCGTTCGGGTCAGCCCCTTCTCCTGAACACTGAAGCTTTCTTT. It translates to CASSVRSGQPLLLNTEAFF. Full variable domain (rest looked up from reference TRBV9 and TRBJ1-1): DSGVTQTPKHLITATGQRVTLRCSPRSGDLSVYWYQQSLDQGLQFLIQYYNGEERAKGNILERFSAQQFPDLHSELNLSSLELGDSALYFCASSVRSGQPLLLNTEAFFGQGTRLTVV.

The J gene is TRBJ2-7, the V gene TRBV7-2, with D uncertain. CDR3 length: 15 residues. CDR1 is SGHTA, CDR2 FQGNSA, per germline. The V and J ends lost 5 bases and 3 bases respectively, with 17 bases between them. Here the CDR3 DNA reads TGTGCCAGCAGCCGAGGCGGAATTGAAAACTACGAGCAGTACTTC. This translates into CASSRGGIENYEQYF. The full variable domain, completed using reference TRBV7-2 and TRBJ2-7, is GAGVSQSPSNKVTEKGKDVELRCDPISGHTALYWYRQSLGQGLEFLIYFQGNSAPDKSGLPSDRFSAERTGGSVSTLTIQRTQQEDSAVYLCASSRGGIENYEQYFGPGTRLTVT.